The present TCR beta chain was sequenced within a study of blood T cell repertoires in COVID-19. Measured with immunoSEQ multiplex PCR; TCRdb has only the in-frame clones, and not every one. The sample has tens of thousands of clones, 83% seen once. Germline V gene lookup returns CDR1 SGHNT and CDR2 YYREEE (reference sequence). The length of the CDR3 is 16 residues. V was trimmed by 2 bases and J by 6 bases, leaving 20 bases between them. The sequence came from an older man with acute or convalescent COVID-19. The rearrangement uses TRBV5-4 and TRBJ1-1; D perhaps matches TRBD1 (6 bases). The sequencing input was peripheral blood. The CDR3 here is CASSFGLDSGKAEAFF. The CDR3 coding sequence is TGTGCCAGCAGCTTTGGGCTGGACAGCGGTAAGGCTGAAGCTTTCTTT.